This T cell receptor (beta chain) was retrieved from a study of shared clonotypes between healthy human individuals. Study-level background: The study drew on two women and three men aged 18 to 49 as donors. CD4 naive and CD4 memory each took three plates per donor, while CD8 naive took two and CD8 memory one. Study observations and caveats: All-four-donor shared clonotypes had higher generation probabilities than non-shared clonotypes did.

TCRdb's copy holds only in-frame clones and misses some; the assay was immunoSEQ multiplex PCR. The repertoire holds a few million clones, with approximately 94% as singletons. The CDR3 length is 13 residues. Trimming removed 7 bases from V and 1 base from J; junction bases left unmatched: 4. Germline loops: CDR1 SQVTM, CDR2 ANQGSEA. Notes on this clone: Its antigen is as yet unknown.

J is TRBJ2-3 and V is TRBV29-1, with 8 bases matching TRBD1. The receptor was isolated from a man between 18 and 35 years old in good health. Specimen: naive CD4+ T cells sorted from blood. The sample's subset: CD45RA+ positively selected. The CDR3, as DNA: TGCAGCGCCGCACAGGGGGGCACAGATACGCAGTATTTT. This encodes CSAAQGGTDTQYF.